These 14 T cell receptor beta chains came from one sample sequenced in a study of control samples from healthy donors and cancer patients. Sequencing was performed with immunoSEQ multiplex PCR; in TCRdb, only in-frame clones are kept and a portion is missing. The sample comprises about 83,000 clones, 91% of which are singletons, and approximately 14% rests with the top ten. Sequenced sample: blood. These receptors were taken from a man aged 25 to 45 in good health.

The chain employs TRBV9 and TRBJ2-2; a weak D match, TRBD2 (5 bases). The germline V gene has CDR1 SGDLS and CDR2 YYNGEE. Trimming removed 3 bases at V and 1 base at J, with 13 bases between. CDR3 length equals 16 residues. CDR3 sequence reads: CASSAGPGKNTGELFF. CDR3 DNA sequence: TGTGCCAGCAGCGCGGGTCCGGGGAAGAACACCGGGGAGCTGTTTTTT. The full variable domain, in which reference TRBV9 and TRBJ2-2 provide the parts outside the CDR3, is DSGVTQTPKHLITATGQRVTLRCSPRSGDLSVYWYQQSLDQGLQFLIQYYNGEERAKGNILERFSAQQFPDLHSELNLSSLELGDSALYFCASSAGPGKNTGELFFGEGSRLTVL.

J is TRBJ2-1 and V is TRBV7-3; 7 bases map to TRBD2. The length of the CDR3 is 18 residues. Germline V gene data show CDR1 as SGHTA and CDR2 as FQGTGA. Losses at the gene ends were 2 bases for V and 1 base for J; bases not matched to a gene: 11. The CDR3 nucleotides read TGTGCCAGCAGCTTATTGGGCGGGGGAGGGGTATCCTACAATGAGCAGTTCTTC. It yields the protein CASSLLGGGGVSYNEQFF.

The chain links TRBV2 to TRBJ2-7; D may be TRBD1 (5 bases). V was trimmed by 1 base and J by 2 bases, leaving 12 bases between them. Germline CDR1 reads SNHLY; CDR2 reads FYNNEI. This CDR3 has 15 amino acids. This chain's CDR3 is CASSEEPLQAYEQYF. The CDR3 DNA reads as TGTGCCAGCAGTGAAGAACCCTTACAGGCCTACGAGCAGTACTTC.

In nucleotides, the CDR3 is TGTGCCAGCAGCCAAGATCAGGGACACCACTATGGCTACACCTTC. Its translation: CASSQDQGHHYGYTF. The chain links TRBV4-2 to TRBJ1-2; D perhaps matches TRBD1 (6 bases). Germline values: CDR1 LGHNA, CDR2 YNFKEQ. V was clipped by 0 bases and J by 3 bases, with 11 bases between them. The length of the CDR3 is 15 residues.

Note on this clone: The junction does not match germline at one end; this may be a read error. The CDR3 region is CASSPEGIGEQYF. The DNA of the CDR3 is TGTGCTAGCAGCCCGGAGGGGATCGGGGAGCAGTACTTC. This sequence joins TRBV7-7 and TRBJ2-7; D might be TRBD2 (6 bases). Germline V gene lookup returns CDR1 SSHAT and CDR2 FNYEAQ (reference sequence). The CDR3 totals 13 residues.

This clone has a handful of counts. This chain uses TRBV6-4 with TRBJ2-2; 12 bases line up with TRBD2. V dropped 8 bases and J dropped 6; count of bases not matched to a gene: 10. The CDR3 length is 16 residues. Germline CDR1 MRHNA, CDR2 SNTAGT. This CDR3 reads CASGESSGGAPGELFF. Written as DNA, the CDR3 is TGTGCCAGCGGCGAATCTAGCGGGGGGGCCCCCGGGGAGCTGTTTTTT.

The chain combines TRBV5-1 with TRBJ2-5, with 13 nucleotides matching TRBD2. This CDR3 region has 15 residues. Germline V gene data show CDR1 as SGHRS and CDR2 as YFSETQ. The junction had 7 bases not matched to a gene; V was cut back by 4 bases and J by 7 bases. CDR3 in amino acids: CASSLGLAGDGTQYF. The DNA of the CDR3 is TGCGCCAGCAGCCTCGGACTAGCGGGGGATGGGACCCAGTACTTC.

A few counts support this clone. The chain uses TRBV14 and TRBJ2-7; 9 bases map to TRBD1. J was trimmed by 1 base and V by 0 bases; bases with no gene match: 4. This CDR3 region has 16 residues. The germline V gene encodes CDR1 SGHDN and CDR2 FVKESK. CDR3 in amino acids: CASSQEGDRVSYEQYF. For the CDR3, the DNA is TGTGCCAGCAGCCAAGAAGGGGACAGGGTATCCTACGAGCAGTACTTC.

The gene calls are TRBV5-3 and TRBJ2-7, with 8 bases fitting TRBD1. TRBV5-3 falls under the ORF class, with uncertain function. Losses at the gene ends were 10 bases for V and 5 bases for J; bases not matched to a gene: 11. This CDR3 has 13 residues. CDR3 sequence reads: CAGDRGKIHEQYF. For the CDR3, the DNA is TGTGCCGGCGACAGGGGAAAAATCCACGAGCAGTACTTC.

The genes are TRBV27 and TRBJ2-1; TRBD2 agrees at 11 bases. Per the germline V gene, CDR1 is MNHEY and CDR2 is SMNVEV (reference sequence). CDR3 length: 15 residues. The V segment lost 5 bases and the J segment 4 bases; nucleotides outside the gene matches: 4. The CDR3 reads CASSNRLAGYNEQFF. The CDR3 DNA sequence: TGTGCCAGCAGTAACAGACTAGCGGGGTACAATGAGCAGTTCTTC.

The rearrangement uses TRBV29-1 and TRBJ2-3, with D perhaps TRBD1 or TRBD2 (5 bases each). V gave up 4 bases and J gave up 5 bases, with 7 bases separating them. The CDR3 is 11 amino acids. Germline V gene lookup returns CDR1 SQVTM and CDR2 ANQGSEA. CDR3 coding DNA: TGCAGCGTTGGGGACGTAGATACGCAGTATTTT. Translated: CSVGDVDTQYF.

The V gene is TRBV7-2, the J gene TRBJ2-5, with D possibly being TRBD1 (5 bases). Germline V lookup: CDR1 SGHTA, CDR2 FQGNSA. The CDR3 is made up of 14 amino acids. V was trimmed by 5 bases and J by 5 bases, leaving 15 bases between them. The DNA for the CDR3 is TGTGCCAGCAGCCACAGGTGGGCTTCGGAGACCCAGTACTTC. Translated: CASSHRWASETQYF.

V gene TRBV7-9 combines with J gene TRBJ1-2; no clear D gene. The germline V gene has CDR1 SEHNR and CDR2 FQNEAQ (reference sequence). Trimming took off 1 base at V and 3 bases at J, with 9 bases between the two ends. This CDR3 has 14 amino acids. CDR3 region: CASSLGVTDYGYTF. CDR3 coding DNA: TGTGCCAGCAGCTTAGGGGTTACAGACTATGGCTACACCTTC.

The table lists this clone with a few counts. One junction end disagrees with the germline gene, perhaps due to a read error. The rearrangement links TRBV6-6 to TRBJ2-1, with a weak D call TRBD2 (6 bases). The CDR3 length is 12 residues. CDR1 is MNHNY, CDR2 SVGAGI, per germline (reference sequence). The CDR3 DNA follows: TGTGCCAGCAATTACCGGGGGAATGAGCAGTTCTTC. Translated: CASNYRGNEQFF.